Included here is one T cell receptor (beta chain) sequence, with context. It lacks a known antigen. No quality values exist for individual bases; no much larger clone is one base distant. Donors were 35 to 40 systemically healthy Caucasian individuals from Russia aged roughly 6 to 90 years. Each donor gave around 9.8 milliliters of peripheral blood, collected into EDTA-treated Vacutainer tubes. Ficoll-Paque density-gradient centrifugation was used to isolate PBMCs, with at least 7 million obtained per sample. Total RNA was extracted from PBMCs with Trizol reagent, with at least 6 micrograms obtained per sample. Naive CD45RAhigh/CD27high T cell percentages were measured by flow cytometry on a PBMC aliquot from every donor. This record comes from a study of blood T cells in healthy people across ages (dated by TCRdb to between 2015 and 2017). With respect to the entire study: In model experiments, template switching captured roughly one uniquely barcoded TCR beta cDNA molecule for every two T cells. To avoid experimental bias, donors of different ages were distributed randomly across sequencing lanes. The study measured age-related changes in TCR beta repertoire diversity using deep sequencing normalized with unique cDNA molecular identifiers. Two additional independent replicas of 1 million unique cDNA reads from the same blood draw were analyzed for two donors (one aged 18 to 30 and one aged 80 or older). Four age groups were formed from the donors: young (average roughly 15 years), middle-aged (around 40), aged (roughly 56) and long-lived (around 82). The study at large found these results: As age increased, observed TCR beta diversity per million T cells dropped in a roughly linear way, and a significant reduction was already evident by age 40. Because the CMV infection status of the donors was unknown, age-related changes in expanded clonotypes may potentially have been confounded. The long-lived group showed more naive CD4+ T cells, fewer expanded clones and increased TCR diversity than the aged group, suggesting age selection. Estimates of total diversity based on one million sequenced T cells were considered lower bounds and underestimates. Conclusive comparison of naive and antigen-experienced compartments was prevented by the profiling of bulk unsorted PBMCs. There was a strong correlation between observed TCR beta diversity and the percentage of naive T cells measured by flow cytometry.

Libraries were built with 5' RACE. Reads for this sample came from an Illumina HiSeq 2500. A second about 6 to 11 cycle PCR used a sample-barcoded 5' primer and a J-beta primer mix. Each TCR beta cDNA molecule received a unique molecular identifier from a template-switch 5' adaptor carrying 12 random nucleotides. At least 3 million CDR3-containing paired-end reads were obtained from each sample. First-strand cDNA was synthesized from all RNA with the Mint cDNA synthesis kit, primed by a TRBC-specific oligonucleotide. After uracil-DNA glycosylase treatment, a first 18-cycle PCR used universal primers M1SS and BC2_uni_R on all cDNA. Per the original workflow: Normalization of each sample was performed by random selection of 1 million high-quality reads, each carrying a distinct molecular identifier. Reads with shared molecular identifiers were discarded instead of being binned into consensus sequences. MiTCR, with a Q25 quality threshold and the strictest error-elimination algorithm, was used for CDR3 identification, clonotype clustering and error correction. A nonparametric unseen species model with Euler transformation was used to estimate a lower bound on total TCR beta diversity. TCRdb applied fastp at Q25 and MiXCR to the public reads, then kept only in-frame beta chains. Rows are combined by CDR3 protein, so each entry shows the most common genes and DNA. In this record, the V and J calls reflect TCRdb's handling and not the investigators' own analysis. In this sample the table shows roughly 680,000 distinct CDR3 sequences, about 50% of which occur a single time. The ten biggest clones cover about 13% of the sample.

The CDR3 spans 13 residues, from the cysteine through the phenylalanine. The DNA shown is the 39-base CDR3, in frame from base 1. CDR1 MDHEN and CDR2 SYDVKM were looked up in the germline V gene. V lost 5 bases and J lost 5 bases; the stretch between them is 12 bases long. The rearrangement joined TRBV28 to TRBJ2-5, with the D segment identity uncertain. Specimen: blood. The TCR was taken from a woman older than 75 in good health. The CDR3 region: CASSTLPGETQYF. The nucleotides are TGTGCCAGCAGTACCTTACCCGGGGAGACCCAGTACTTC.